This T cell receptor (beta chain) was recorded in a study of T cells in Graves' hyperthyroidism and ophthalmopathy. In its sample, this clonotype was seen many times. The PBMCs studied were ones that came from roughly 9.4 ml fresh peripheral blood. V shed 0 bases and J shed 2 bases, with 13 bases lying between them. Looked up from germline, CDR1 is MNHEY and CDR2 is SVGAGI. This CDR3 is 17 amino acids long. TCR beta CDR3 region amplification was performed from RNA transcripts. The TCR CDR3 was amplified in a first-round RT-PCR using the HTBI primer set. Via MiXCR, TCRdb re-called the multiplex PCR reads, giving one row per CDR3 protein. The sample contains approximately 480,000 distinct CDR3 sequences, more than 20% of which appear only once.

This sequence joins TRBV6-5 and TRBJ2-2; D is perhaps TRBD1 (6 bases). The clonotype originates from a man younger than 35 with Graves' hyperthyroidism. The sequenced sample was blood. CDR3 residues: CASSYSGRGPNTGELFF. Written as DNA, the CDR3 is TGTGCCAGCAGTTACTCAGGCAGGGGCCCCAACACCGGGGAGCTGTTTTTT.